The 20 T cell receptor beta chains below all came from one sample that was sequenced in a study of shared clonotypes between healthy human individuals. Naive CD8 cells lacked CD45RO and underwent positive selection for CCR7, leaving out terminally differentiated effector memory CD45RA+ cells. Libraries were prepared by immunoSEQ multiplex PCR; TCRdb keeps only in-frame clonotypes and omits some of them. In the table there are roughly 2.1 million clones, 85% to 95% of which are singletons. Source material: naive CD8+ T cells from PBMCs. These receptors were collected from a man between 18 and 29 years old in good health. Some clones in this sample may be carry-over from other donors' samples.

V and J are TRBV6-5 and TRBJ1-2; no definite D call. Germline V gives CDR1 MNHEY, CDR2 SVGAGI. The CDR3 loop spans 13 amino acids. The V gene lost 2 bases and the J gene lost 5 bases, with 9 bases spanning the gap. The CDR3 reads CASSYAPSYGYTF. CDR3 DNA sequence: TGTGCCAGCAGTTACGCTCCATCATATGGCTACACCTTC.

The chain is built from TRBV7-9 and TRBJ2-7; D ambiguous. Germline loops: CDR1 SEHNR, CDR2 FQNEAQ (reference sequence). With 5 bases removed from V and 6 bases from J, the gap between germline ends came to 20 bases. CDR3 length: 15 residues. The CDR3 is CASSPKVALPSEQYF. The CDR3 DNA is TGTGCCAGCAGCCCAAAGGTTGCACTCCCGTCCGAGCAGTACTTC.

The V gene is TRBV28, the J gene TRBJ2-4; perhaps TRBD1 as D (6 bases). The CDR3 covers 15 residues. Trimming removed 4 bases from V and 0 bases from J, with 10 bases in between. CDR1 and CDR2 (germline): MDHEN, SYDVKM. The CDR3 loop reads CASSSRGLAKNIQYF. The DNA for the CDR3 is TGTGCCAGCAGTTCCAGGGGTCTAGCCAAAAACATTCAGTACTTC.

The chain has TRBV5-4 and TRBJ2-3; unclear D gene. Trimming stripped 4 bases from V and 10 bases from J, with 16 bases between. Per the germline V gene, CDR1 is SGHNT and CDR2 is YYREEE (reference sequence). This CDR3 is built from 13 residues. In DNA, the CDR3 is TGTGCCAGCAGCCCCTTAAAAACCGTTCCGCAGTATTTT. It specifies CASSPLKTVPQYF.

The gene calls are TRBV29-1 and TRBJ2-1; D is uncertain. Trimming took 8 bases from V and 8 from J, leaving 13 bases between them. This CDR3 region has 11 residues. Looked up from germline, CDR1 is SQVTM and CDR2 is ANQGSEA. This CDR3 is CSQRTIYEQFF. CDR3 coding DNA: TGCAGCCAGAGAACCATCTATGAGCAGTTCTTC.

This sequence joins TRBV19 and TRBJ1-2; D is undetermined. Germline values: CDR1 LNHDA, CDR2 SQIVND (reference sequence). The CDR3 spans 11 residues. Trimming removed 4 bases from V and 8 bases from J, with 8 bases in between. The CDR3 DNA follows: TGTGCCAGTAGTAGCCATGGGGGCTACACCTTC. Residues: CASSSHGGYTF.

The sample holds one count of this clone. This rearrangement joins TRBV9 to TRBJ1-1; 7 bases align to TRBD1. V gave up 3 bases and J gave up 4 bases; unmatched junction bases: 6. Germline V gene lookup returns CDR1 SGDLS and CDR2 YYNGEE. The CDR3 is 14 residues long. CDR3 coding DNA: TGTGCCAGCAGCGCGACAGGGATCGCCACTGAAGCTTTCTTT. It codes for CASSATGIATEAFF.

The chain's CDR3 is CASSRKQGLGGQNEQFF. CDR3 nucleotides: TGCGCCAGCAGTCGCAAGCAAGGGCTGGGGGGGCAAAATGAGCAGTTCTTC. The chain is built from TRBV4-3 and TRBJ2-1; possible D gene TRBD2, 7 bases. The CDR3 is made up of 17 amino acids. In germline, CDR1 is LGHNA, CDR2 YSLEER. V gave up 6 bases and J gave up 7 bases, with 25 bases separating them.

The gene calls are TRBV5-1 and TRBJ1-6; D not resolved. This CDR3 comprises 15 residues. V lost 0 bases and J lost 14, with 18 bases in between. Germline CDR1 and CDR2: SGHRS and YFSETQ. The CDR3: CASSLAVRAAETLHF. The CDR3 bases are TGCGCCAGCAGCTTGGCCGTGAGGGCGGCGGAGACCCTCCACTTT.

The chain couples TRBV5-8 to TRBJ2-1; maybe TRBD1 (6 bases). V was trimmed by 0 bases and J by 2 bases, leaving 12 bases between them. The CDR3 consists of 16 residues. Per germline, CDR1 SGHTS and CDR2 YDEGEE. CDR3: CASSLVVQGPYNEQFF. In DNA, the CDR3 is TGTGCCAGCAGCTTGGTGGTACAGGGCCCCTACAATGAGCAGTTCTTC.

This clone appeared once. The rearrangement links TRBV7-7 to TRBJ2-3; 7 nucleotides agree with TRBD2. The junction had 3 bases not matched to a gene; V was cut back by 1 base and J by 2 bases. The CDR3 extends over 15 amino acids. CDR1 SSHAT and CDR2 FNYEAQ come from the germline V gene (reference sequence). The CDR3 spells CASSLGLADTDTQYF. In DNA form, the CDR3 reads TGTGCCAGCAGCTTAGGTCTAGCGGACACAGATACGCAGTATTTT.

This clone appeared once. V is TRBV6-1 and J is TRBJ2-5; D is unresolved. The V end was cut by 4 bases, the J end by 5 bases, with 11 bases between. From germline, CDR1 is MNHNS and CDR2 SASEGT. The CDR3 runs 13 residues. The CDR3 DNA reads TGTGCCAGCAGTGGTTTCAAGATGGAGACCCAGTACTTC. Translating gives CASSGFKMETQYF.

This clone is a singleton in its sample. The chain uses TRBV7-2 and TRBJ2-5, with 7 bases lining up with TRBD1. Germline lookup yields CDR1 SGHTA and CDR2 FQGNSA. Losses at the gene ends were 3 bases for V and 5 bases for J; bases not matched to a gene: 9. The CDR3 has 15 amino acids. For the CDR3, the DNA is TGTGCCAGCAGCTTCGAACAGGGGTTAGCTGAGACCCAGTACTTC. This gives the protein CASSFEQGLAETQYF.

V is TRBV27 and J is TRBJ2-7, with TRBD2 matching 7 bases. J gave up 6 bases and V 2 bases, and 4 bases lay outside the gene matches. Germline CDR1 is MNHEY and CDR2 is SMNVEV (reference sequence). This CDR3 comprises 13 residues. CDR3 in amino acids: CASSLGRGLEQYF. The CDR3 DNA sequence: TGTGCCAGCAGTTTAGGGAGGGGTCTCGAGCAGTACTTC.

This chain joins TRBV19 and TRBJ1-1; possible D gene TRBD1, 5 bases. V gave up 4 bases and J gave up 3 bases, with 12 bases separating them. Germline V CDR1 and CDR2: LNHDA, SQIVND (reference sequence). The CDR3 runs to 14 residues. The CDR3 sequence is CASSKKPGDTEAFF. The DNA for the CDR3 is TGTGCCAGTAGTAAGAAGCCGGGGGACACTGAAGCTTTCTTT.

This chain uses TRBV27 with TRBJ2-5; 8 bases fit TRBD1. Germline CDR1 and CDR2: MNHEY and SMNVEV (reference sequence). The CDR3 is 14 amino acids. V gave up 4 bases and J gave up 3 bases; unmatched junction bases: 4. The CDR3 sequence is CASSWDRQKETQYF. The CDR3 bases are TGTGCCAGCAGTTGGGACAGGCAGAAAGAGACCCAGTACTTC.

The V call is TRBV19, the J call TRBJ2-3; a weak D match, TRBD2 (6 bases). CDR1 is LNHDA and CDR2 is SQIVND in the germline V gene (reference sequence). CDR3 size: 15 residues. The germline V and J ends were trimmed by 4 bases and 4 bases, with 15 bases remaining between them. The CDR3 nucleotides are TGTGCCAGTAGTAGCCGGGACTGGACGGCAGATACGCAGTATTTT. Encoded protein: CASSSRDWTADTQYF.

The rearrangement links TRBV5-1 to TRBJ2-2; D gene ambiguous. CDR1 SGHRS and CDR2 YFSETQ come from the germline V gene. V was shortened by 7 bases and J by 4 bases, with 8 bases between the two germline ends. CDR3 length equals 12 residues. CDR3: CASGPGTGELFF. Written as DNA, the CDR3 is TGCGCCAGCGGGCCAGGCACCGGGGAGCTGTTTTTT. Using reference TRBV5-1 and TRBJ2-2 for the parts outside the CDR3, the full variable domain is KAGVTQTPRYLIKTRGQQVTLSCSPISGHRSVSWYQQTPGQGLQFLFEYFSETQRNKGNFPGRFSGRQFSNSRSEMNVSTLELGDSALYLCASGPGTGELFFGEGSRLTVL.

The V and J genes are TRBV6-4 and TRBJ2-5; 7 bases map to TRBD2. CDR3 length equals 15 residues. Germline CDR1 and CDR2: MRHNA and SNTAGT. Trimming cost V 3 bases and J 4 bases; bases outside gene matches: 8. DNA for the CDR3: TGTGCCAGCAGTGAGGGGCGGGAGTATGGAGAGACCCAGTACTTC. Protein: CASSEGREYGETQYF.

The chain joins TRBV19 to TRBJ2-7; 10 positions match TRBD1. The CDR3 is 17 amino acids. Germline CDR1 reads LNHDA; CDR2 reads SQIVND (reference sequence). The ends lost 4 bases at V and 5 bases at J; junction bases unmatched: 14. CDR3 loop: CASSSPRGDRGKNEQYF. The CDR3 bases are TGTGCCAGTAGTAGCCCCCGGGGGGACAGGGGTAAAAACGAGCAGTACTTC. Looking up the rest from reference TRBV19 and TRBJ2-7 gives the full variable domain: DGGITQSPKYLFRKEGQNVTLSCEQNLNHDAMYWYRQDPGQGLRLIYYSQIVNDFQKGDIAEGYSVSREKKESFPLTVTSAQKNPTAFYLCASSSPRGDRGKNEQYFGPGTRLTVT.